The clone carrying this TCR beta chain appeared once. Germline V gene sequence: CDR1 SGHAT, CDR2 FQNNGV. The CDR3 runs 14 residues. V shed 5 bases and J shed 4 bases, with 14 bases lying between them. The data were obtained in a study of T cells in narcolepsy. The overall study: Donors had narcolepsy type 1 or type 2, or were healthy controls.

The table came from immunoSEQ multiplex PCR; TCRdb's copy has only in-frame clones and leaves some out. The data contain more than 30,000 clones, under 85% of them seen just once; the ten biggest clones take up 0.5% to 0.85%. Material for sequencing was memory (CD45RA-) CD4+ T cells from blood. The receptor's source is a human donor in good health. The V and J genes are TRBV11-2 and TRBJ1-1, with D maybe TRBD1 (6 bases). The CDR3, as DNA: TGTGCCAGCAGCAAGTTACAGGGTGGCACTGAAGCTTTCTTT. It codes for CASSKLQGGTEAFF.